This TCR beta chain was found in a study of OX40 agonist ivuxolimab in advanced cancers. Using immunoSEQ multiplex PCR, the repertoire was profiled, and TCRdb retains in-frame clones only, with some absent. Of some 10,000 clones in the sample, 66% were seen once. The CDR3 is made up of 14 amino acids. Germline values: CDR1 WSHSY, CDR2 SAAADI. This chain links TRBV10-2 with TRBJ2-5, with 8 bases aligning to TRBD2. The J call could be wrong; TRBJ2-7 is a better fit for the DNA end. The origin of this receptor is an adult with an advanced solid tumor such as melanoma, head and neck, liver or kidney cancer. The sample consisted of CD4+ or CD8+ T cells sorted from blood, taken in a trial of the OX40 agonist ivuxolimab. As DNA, the CDR3 is TGCGCCAGCAGAAGCGGGAGTACCTCCTACGAGCAGTACTTC. Protein product: CASRSGSTSYEQYF.